Following are 7 T cell receptor beta chains from one sample sequenced in a study of OX40 agonist ivuxolimab in advanced cancers. Receptor amplification or capture employed the immunoSEQ multiplex PCR assay. TCRdb took over this immuneACCESS table, retaining in-frame rearrangements with V and J assigned. Such tables are incomplete; in checked studies, under half of the missing clones stem from an unresolved V gene, and the remainder is unexplained. This sample lists 25,000 to 35,000 clones; less than 85% were detected once. About a fifth of the sample rests with the top ten. This specimen was CD4+ or CD8+ T cells sorted from blood, taken in a trial of the OX40 agonist ivuxolimab. All receptors come from an adult with an advanced solid tumor such as melanoma, head and neck, liver or kidney cancer.

The chain employs TRBV5-1 and TRBJ1-2, with no clear D. Trimming shortened V by 4 bases and J by 6 bases, and 13 bases separated the two germline ends. The CDR3 runs 13 residues. The germline V gene has CDR1 SGHRS and CDR2 YFSETQ. CDR3 sequence (DNA): TGCGCCAGCAGCGTCCGGGCTGGGGATGGCTACACCTTC. Its translation: CASSVRAGDGYTF.

V gene TRBV4-3 combines with J gene TRBJ1-2, with D perhaps matching TRBD1 (6 bases). The CDR3 spans 17 residues. The germline gives CDR1 LGHNA, CDR2 YSLEER. The V gene lost 0 bases and the J gene lost 1 base, with 15 bases spanning the gap. CDR3 nucleotide sequence: TGCGCCAGCAGCCAAGAGGGGGGACAAGGGTTTAACTATGGCTACACCTTC. Residues: CASSQEGGQGFNYGYTF.

The chain joins TRBV27 to TRBJ2-1, with TRBD2 matching 11 bases. The V and J ends lost 4 bases and 10 bases, in that order; junction bases with no gene match: 15. CDR1 and CDR2 from the germline V gene are MNHEY and SMNVEV (reference sequence). This CDR3 is built from 17 residues. CDR3 DNA: TGTGCCAGCAGTTCGCCCGTAGCGGGAGGGGGGTCATGGGAGCAGTTCTTC. Protein product: CASSSPVAGGGSWEQFF.

The table lists this clone with a count of one. V and J are TRBV5-1 and TRBJ2-5, with TRBD2 identical over 9 bases. CDR1 SGHRS and CDR2 YFSETQ come from the germline V gene. This CDR3 region has 18 residues. V lost 4 bases, J lost 5 bases, and 18 bases stayed unmatched. The CDR3 sequence is CASSPRYRVAGVEETQYF. DNA for the CDR3: TGCGCCAGCAGCCCCAGGTATCGTGTAGCGGGAGTAGAGGAGACCCAGTACTTC.

CDR3 region: CASTPRQGYEQYF. CDR3 coding DNA: TGTGCCAGCACCCCCAGGCAGGGCTACGAGCAGTACTTC. The chain carries TRBV6-1 and TRBJ2-7; a weak D match, TRBD1 (5 bases). Germline loops: CDR1 MNHNS, CDR2 SASEGT. CDR3 size: 13 residues. The germline V and J ends were trimmed by 7 bases and 3 bases, with 13 bases remaining between them.

This clone was seen a single time. This rearrangement joins TRBV7-2 to TRBJ2-1; possible D gene TRBD1, 6 bases. Trimming pared 2 bases from V and 6 bases from J, leaving 8 bases between. CDR1 is SGHTA, CDR2 FQGNSA, per germline. This CDR3 spans 13 amino acids. CDR3 residues: CASSLPRGNEQFF. In DNA, the CDR3 is TGTGCCAGCAGCTTACCCAGGGGCAATGAGCAGTTCTTC.

This chain joins TRBV28 and TRBJ2-2; 14 bases map to TRBD2. Per the germline V gene, CDR1 is MDHEN and CDR2 is SYDVKM. The CDR3 is 18 residues long. V shed 0 bases and J 2 bases; nucleotides not matched to a gene: 2. The CDR3 spells CASSLWGLAGDNTGELFF. The CDR3 bases are TGTGCCAGCAGTTTATGGGGACTAGCGGGAGACAACACCGGGGAGCTGTTTTTT.